The clone carrying this T cell receptor (beta chain) was seen many times. The antigen is undetermined. V gave up 1 base and J gave up 5 bases; unmatched junction bases: 4. The CDR3 loop spans 14 amino acids. Germline V lookup: CDR1 LGHNA, CDR2 YSLEER. The data belong to a study of identical twins. TCRdb passed the 5' RACE reads through MiXCR, listing each CDR3 protein once. This table has about 240,000 distinct CDR3 sequences, over 9.5% appearing once. Study-wide results and limits: Twin-shared out-of-frame alpha sequences were enriched for low generation probability. Fewer insertions marked abundant cord blood beta clonotypes; young adult naive trended weakly, memory not at all. Recombination models fit unrelated individuals' TCR alpha sharing but underestimated twins'.

This rearrangement joins TRBV4-3 to TRBJ1-1; 7 bases match TRBD1. Specimen: memory T cells sorted from blood. The TCR originated in a man in his fifties or sixties in good health. CDR3 in DNA: TGCGCCAGCAGCCAAGTTTTACAGGGGACTGAAGCTTTCTTT. This translates into CASSQVLQGTEAFF.